Following are 5 T cell receptor beta chains from one sample sequenced in a study of blood T cell repertoires in COVID-19. The data were produced by immunoSEQ multiplex PCR, yet TCRdb's version contains in-frame clones alone and is incomplete. The sample records about 140,000 clones, about 80% being singletons. Source material: peripheral blood. These receptor sequences come from a man aged 55 to 69 with acute or convalescent COVID-19.

The gene calls are TRBV3-1 (or the pseudogene TRBV3-2) and TRBJ2-3; possibly TRBD2 for D (5 bases). Germline CDR1 and CDR2: LGHDT and YNNKEL (reference sequence). Trimming took off 4 bases at V and 4 bases at J, with 18 bases between the two ends. This CDR3 is 16 amino acids long. The CDR3 spells CASSPLGSASPDTQYF. The CDR3 DNA is TGTGCCAGCAGCCCCCTCGGGTCAGCTAGCCCAGATACGCAGTATTTT.

This clone showed up many times. This chain connects TRBV20-1 to TRBJ2-3, with no clear D. This CDR3 has 11 amino acids. Trimming shortened V by 3 bases and J by 3 bases, and 4 bases separated the two germline ends. The germline V gene encodes CDR1 DFQATT and CDR2 SNEGSKA (reference sequence). CDR3 region: CSARSTDTQYF. CDR3 nucleotides: TGCAGTGCTAGGAGTACAGATACGCAGTATTTT.

This rearrangement joins TRBV6-5 to TRBJ1-5; perhaps TRBD1 as D (5 bases). The length of the CDR3 is 15 residues. The germline gives CDR1 MNHEY, CDR2 SVGAGI. Trimming removed 4 bases from V and 4 bases from J, with 14 bases in between. CDR3 amino acids: CASSFSPGVNQPQHF. CDR3 coding DNA: TGTGCCAGCAGTTTTTCGCCGGGGGTTAATCAGCCCCAGCATTTT.

The V and J genes are TRBV19 and TRBJ2-7; possible D gene TRBD1, 6 bases. With 3 bases removed from V and 3 bases from J, the gap between germline ends came to 9 bases. The CDR3 runs 13 residues. Germline V CDR1 and CDR2: LNHDA, SQIVND (reference sequence). CDR3 sequence: CASSIGQRYEQYF. The DNA of the CDR3 is TGTGCCAGTAGTATCGGACAGCGCTACGAGCAGTACTTC. Full variable domain (outside the CDR3, taken from reference TRBV19 and TRBJ2-7): DGGITQSPKYLFRKEGQNVTLSCEQNLNHDAMYWYRQDPGQGLRLIYYSQIVNDFQKGDIAEGYSVSREKKESFPLTVTSAQKNPTAFYLCASSIGQRYEQYFGPGTRLTVT.

The J gene is TRBJ2-1, the V gene TRBV9, with 7 bases matching TRBD2. Trimming at V came to 3 bases and at J to 8 bases, leaving 11 bases not matched to a gene. Germline-derived CDR1 and CDR2 are SGDLS and YYNGEE. This CDR3 comprises 15 residues. The CDR3 DNA follows: TGTGCCAGCAGCGCTAGCGGATCGGCAGGAGATGAGCAGTTCTTC. Its translation is CASSASGSAGDEQFF. The full variable domain, in which reference TRBV9 and TRBJ2-1 provide the parts outside the CDR3, is DSGVTQTPKHLITATGQRVTLRCSPRSGDLSVYWYQQSLDQGLQFLIQYYNGEERAKGNILERFSAQQFPDLHSELNLSSLELGDSALYFCASSASGSAGDEQFFGPGTRLTVL.